These T cell receptor beta chains were read from a single sample in a study of T cell repertoires in cytomegalovirus infection. TCRdb reprocessed the reads with MiXCR, giving one entry per CDR3 protein. The sample lists approximately 600,000 distinct CDR3 sequences; over 35% were seen once. These receptors' targets are unknown. Sequenced material: cultured PBMCs, taken from culture after CMV antigen stimulation. The origin of the receptors is a human donor in good health (CMV status not recorded). Some clones in this sample may be carry-over from other donors' samples. CDR3s include the opening cysteine and the closing phenylalanine or tryptophan. A D gene is named only where the DNA matches it firmly. Clone size is stated in some rows and not others, as once, few, many or a class when expanded.

size,V,D,J,CDR3,DNA
few,TRBV13,NA,TRBJ2-7,CASSARIRDYEQYF,TGTGCCAGCAGCGCGAGGATCAGAGACTACGAGCAGTACTTC
NA,TRBV24-1,NA,TRBJ2-3,CATPADTQYF,TGTGCCACCCCAGCAGATACGCAGTATTTT
few,TRBV29-1,NA,TRBJ2-1,CSAESDNEQFF,TGCAGCGCAGAAAGTGACAATGAGCAGTTCTTC
NA,TRBV24-1,NA,TRBJ2-5,CATSDSSVRQETQYF,TGTGCCACCAGTGATTCTAGCGTTCGTCAAGAGACCCAGTACTTC
NA,TRBV11-2,NA,TRBJ2-3,CASSLGAGSSTDTQYF,TGTGCCAGCAGCTTAGGGGCAGGCAGTAGCACAGATACGCAGTATTTT
NA,TRBV2,NA,TRBJ1-5,CASSEDLVYSNQPQHF,TGTGCCAGCAGTGAAGATCTCGTGTATAGCAATCAGCCCCAGCATTTT
many,TRBV7-2,NA,TRBJ1-5,CASSPAWALHQPQHF,TGTGCCAGCAGCCCCGCTTGGGCGCTCCATCAGCCCCAGCATTTT
many,TRBV7-2,TRBD1,TRBJ1-1,CASSLRTGGDTEAFF,TGTGCCAGCAGCCTACGGACAGGGGGGGACACTGAAGCTTTCTTT
NA,TRBV4-1,NA,TRBJ2-7,CASSQGWGRRDEQYF,TGCGCCAGCAGCCAGGGCTGGGGGCGACGCGACGAGCAGTACTTC
NA,TRBV6-6,NA,TRBJ2-1,CASSQNEEQFF,TGTGCCAGCAGTCAAAATGAGGAGCAGTTCTTC
NA,TRBV3-1,NA,TRBJ2-3,CASSRTGTPLGTQYF,TGTGCCAGCAGCCGAACCGGGACCCCGCTCGGTACGCAGTATTTT
NA,TRBV5-4,TRBD2,TRBJ2-1,CASSWGTSGEQFF,TGTGCCAGCAGCTGGGGGACTAGCGGGGAGCAGTTCTTC
few,TRBV7-2,TRBD2,TRBJ2-3,CASSLGLAGGSNTQYF,TGTGCCAGCAGCTTGGGACTAGCGGGAGGCTCGAATACGCAGTATTTT
few,TRBV6-5,NA,TRBJ2-2,CASSSDFTGELFF,TGTGCCAGCAGTTCCGACTTCACCGGGGAGCTGTTTTTT